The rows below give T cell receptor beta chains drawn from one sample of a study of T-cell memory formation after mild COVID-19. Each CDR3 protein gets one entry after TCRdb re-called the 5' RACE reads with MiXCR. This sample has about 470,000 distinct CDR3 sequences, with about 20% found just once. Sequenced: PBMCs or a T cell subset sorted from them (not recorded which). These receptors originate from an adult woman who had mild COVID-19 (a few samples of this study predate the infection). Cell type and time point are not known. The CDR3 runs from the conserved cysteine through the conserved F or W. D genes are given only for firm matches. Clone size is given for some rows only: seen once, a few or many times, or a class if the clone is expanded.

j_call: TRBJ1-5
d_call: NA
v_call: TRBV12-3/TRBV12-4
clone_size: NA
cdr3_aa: CASRVDNQPQHF
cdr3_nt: TGTGCCAGCAGGGTGGACAATCAGCCCCAGCATTTT

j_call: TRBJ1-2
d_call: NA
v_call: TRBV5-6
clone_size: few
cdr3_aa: CASSSYTGSNYGYTF
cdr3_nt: TGTGCCAGCAGCTCTTACACGGGATCTAACTATGGCTACACCTTC

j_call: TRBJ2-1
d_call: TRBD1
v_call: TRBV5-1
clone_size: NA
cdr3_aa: CASTQGAAKVNEQFF
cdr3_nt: TGCGCCAGCACGCAGGGGGCGGCTAAGGTCAATGAGCAGTTCTTC

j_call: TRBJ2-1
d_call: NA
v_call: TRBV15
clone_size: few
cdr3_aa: CATSRERPGDEQFF
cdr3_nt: TGTGCCACCAGCAGAGAACGGCCAGGGGATGAGCAGTTCTTC

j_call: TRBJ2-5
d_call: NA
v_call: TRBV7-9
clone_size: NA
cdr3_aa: CASSGSYGQETQYF
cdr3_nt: TGTGCCAGCAGCGGGTCATACGGCCAAGAGACCCAGTACTTC

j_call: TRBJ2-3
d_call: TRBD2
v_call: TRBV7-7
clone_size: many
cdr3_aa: CASSPQRGGLNTQYF
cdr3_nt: TGTGCCAGCAGCCCTCAGCGGGGGGGCCTCAATACGCAGTATTTT

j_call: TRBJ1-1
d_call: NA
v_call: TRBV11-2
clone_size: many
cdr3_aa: CASSPRLGTEAFF
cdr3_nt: TGTGCCAGCAGCCCTCGACTGGGGACTGAAGCTTTCTTT

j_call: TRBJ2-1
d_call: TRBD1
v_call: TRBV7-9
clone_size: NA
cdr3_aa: CASSSGQGEEQFF
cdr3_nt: TGTGCCAGCAGCTCGGGACAGGGAGAGGAGCAGTTCTTC

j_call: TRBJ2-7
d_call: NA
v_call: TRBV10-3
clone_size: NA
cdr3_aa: CAISDQGTKSYEQYF
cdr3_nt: TGTGCCATCAGTGATCAGGGGACGAAGTCCTACGAGCAGTACTTC

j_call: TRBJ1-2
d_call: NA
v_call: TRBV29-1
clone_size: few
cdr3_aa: CSVVYIGGYTF
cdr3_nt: TGCAGCGTTGTTTATATAGGTGGCTACACCTTC

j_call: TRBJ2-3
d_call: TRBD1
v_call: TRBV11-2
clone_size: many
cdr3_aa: CASSLVSRTGGRADTQYF
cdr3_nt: TGTGCCAGCAGCTTAGTCTCCCGGACAGGGGGCAGGGCAGATACGCAGTATTTT

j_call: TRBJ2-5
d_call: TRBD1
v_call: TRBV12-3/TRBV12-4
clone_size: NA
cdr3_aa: CASSLGQTRETQYF
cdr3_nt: TGTGCCAGCAGTTTGGGACAGACTCGAGAGACCCAGTACTTC

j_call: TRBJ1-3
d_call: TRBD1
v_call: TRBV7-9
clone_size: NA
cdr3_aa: CASSLEGSRDRGLLSGNTIYF
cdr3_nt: TGTGCCAGCAGCTTAGAAGGGTCCCGGGACAGGGGGTTACTCTCTGGAAACACCATATATTTT

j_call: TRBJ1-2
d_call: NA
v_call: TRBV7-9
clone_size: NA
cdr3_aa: CASGPKTAYYGYTF
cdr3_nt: TGTGCCAGCGGACCGAAGACAGCTTACTATGGCTACACCTTC

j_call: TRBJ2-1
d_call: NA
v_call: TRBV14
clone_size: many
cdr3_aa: CASSQRTGISSYNEQFF
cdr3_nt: TGTGCCAGCAGCCAACGGACCGGTATTAGCTCCTACAATGAGCAGTTCTTC

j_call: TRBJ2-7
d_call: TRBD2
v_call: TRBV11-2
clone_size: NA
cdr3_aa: CASSLGLAGYYEQYF
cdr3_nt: TGTGCCAGCAGCTTAGGTCTAGCGGGGTACTACGAGCAGTACTTC

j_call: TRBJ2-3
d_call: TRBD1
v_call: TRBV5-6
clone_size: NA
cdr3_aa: CASSSAQGADTQYF
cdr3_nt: TGTGCCAGCAGCTCCGCCCAGGGGGCAGATACGCAGTATTTT

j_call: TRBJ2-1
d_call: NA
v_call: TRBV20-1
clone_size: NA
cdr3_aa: CSARPPRGDNEQFF
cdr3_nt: TGCAGTGCTAGACCCCCTCGAGGGGACAATGAGCAGTTCTTC